This TCR beta chain was retrieved from a study of beta chain features in type 1 diabetes. The study, taken as a whole, reports: Type 1 diabetes patients had VDJ junctions that carried fewer insertions and more deletions. Across patients, naive, central memory and Treg TCRB repertoires exhibited apparently greater similarity than was observed across healthy donors.

Expressed TCRB transcripts were sequenced, since all the RNA that had been isolated was reverse transcribed. About 4 million reads per sample were averaged for naive, central memory and regulatory samples. Here immunoSEQ multiplex PCR was the method, and the copy in TCRdb shows in-frame clones only, minus some. The sample yields nearly 350,000 clones, 7.5% to 9% seen once. Of note for this clone: Antigen unknown.

CDR3 length: 14 amino acids. V lost 3 bases and J lost 0, with 7 bases in between. Germline CDR1 reads SGHNT; CDR2 reads YYREEE (reference sequence). One heparinised draw of blood, averaging roughly 120 mL, came from each donor. Material for sequencing was central memory CD4+ T cells from blood. The sequence was obtained from a woman aged 18-29 years in good health. The chain links TRBV5-4 to TRBJ1-5; D gene ambiguous. CDR3 nucleotide sequence: TGTGCCAGCAGCTCGAAGAATAGCAATCAGCCCCAGCATTTT. Its protein is CASSSKNSNQPQHF.